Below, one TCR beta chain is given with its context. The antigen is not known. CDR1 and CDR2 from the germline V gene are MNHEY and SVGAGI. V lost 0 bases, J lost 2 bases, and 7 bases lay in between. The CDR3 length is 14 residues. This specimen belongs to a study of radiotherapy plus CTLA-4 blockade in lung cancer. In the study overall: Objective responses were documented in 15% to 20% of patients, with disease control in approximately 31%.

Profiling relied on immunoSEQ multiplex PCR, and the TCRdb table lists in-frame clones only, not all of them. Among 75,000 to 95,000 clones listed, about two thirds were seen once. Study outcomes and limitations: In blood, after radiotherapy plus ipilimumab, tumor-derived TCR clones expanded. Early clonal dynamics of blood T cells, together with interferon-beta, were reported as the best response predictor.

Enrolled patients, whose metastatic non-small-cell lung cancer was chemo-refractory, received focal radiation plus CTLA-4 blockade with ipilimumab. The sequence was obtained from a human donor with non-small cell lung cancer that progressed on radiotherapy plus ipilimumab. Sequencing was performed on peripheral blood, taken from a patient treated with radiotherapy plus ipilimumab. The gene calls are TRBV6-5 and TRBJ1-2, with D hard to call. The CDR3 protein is CASSYSAENYGYTF. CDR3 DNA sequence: TGTGCCAGCAGTTACTCGGCGGAGAACTATGGCTACACCTTC.